This TCR beta chain was found in a study of T-cell reconstitution after alpha-beta-depleted transplantation in children. Overall study findings and caveats: The study traced high day-60 TCRbeta diversity in some patients to surviving recipient T cells and thymic progenitors. Expanded graft clones, several hundred of them, were reportedly the source of alpha-beta T cells about two months after transplant. T-cell counts and diversity were attributed mostly to newly produced T cells one year after transplant.

Per the germline V gene, CDR1 is SGHRS and CDR2 is YFSETQ. Trimming stripped 1 base from V and 6 bases from J, with 8 bases between. The CDR3 runs 13 residues. Comments on this clonotype: Its antigen is not known.

Unique molecular identifiers were incorporated during preparation of the TCRbeta library. TCRdb reanalysed the PCR reads using MiXCR and keeps one entry per CDR3 protein. The repertoire has around 250,000 distinct CDR3 sequences, about 25% of them found once; the top ten carry roughly 2.7%. The chain employs TRBV5-1 and TRBJ2-1; the D gene is possibly TRBD2 (5 bases). The source is a girl aged 2 to 9 with Fanconi anemia, due to receive a stem cell transplant. This material consisted of PBMCs, taken before TCRalphabeta/CD19-depleted stem cell transplant. The CDR3 here is CASSLTSPNEQFF. DNA of the CDR3: TGCGCCAGCAGCTTGACTAGTCCCAATGAGCAGTTCTTC.